The present T cell receptor (beta chain) was sequenced within a study of T cells expressing NK-cell markers. CDR3 length: 15 amino acids. Per the germline V gene, CDR1 is SGHVS and CDR2 is FQNEAQ. TCRdb reprocessed the 5' RACE reads and reports one entry per CDR3 protein, with no DNA. This sample's clone table lists some 150,000 distinct CDR3 sequences. This TCR was recovered from a young man in good health. The V and J genes are TRBV7-8 and TRBJ2-2. The sequencing input was blood T cells: a sorted CD56 or NKG2C T cell subset, CD4+ or CD8+ T cells, or bulk PBMC T cells (not recorded which). The CDR3 loop is CASSGRVRDTGELFF.